This TCR beta chain appears in the sequencing data of a study of blood T cell repertoires in COVID-19. Looking at the study overall: Sites in the United States, Italy and Spain provided acute and convalescent COVID-19 samples. Sources were T cells, B-cell-depleted T cells, or PBMCs; the material itself was cDNA or gDNA.

Source study methods: Scientists estimated how many nucleated cells there were by amplifying reference gene primers. TCRdb keeps only in-frame clones here, not all; method: immunoSEQ multiplex PCR. V, J and clone size derive from that table, while D and trimming were established from the DNA sequence. The sample records fewer than 150,000 clones, 75% to 90% being singletons. CDR3 length: 15 residues. Germline trimming cut 4 bases from V and 4 bases from J; bases unmatched to any gene: 8. CDR1 and CDR2 (germline): SGHTS, YDEGEE. Sequencing was performed on peripheral blood. The receptor was derived from a woman aged 65 to 85 with acute or convalescent COVID-19. J is TRBJ1-5 and V is TRBV5-8; 7 positions match TRBD1. This CDR3 is CASSIPGQINQPQHF. CDR3 nucleotide sequence: TGTGCCAGCAGCATTCCGGGACAGATAAATCAGCCCCAGCATTTT.